This passage covers 18 T cell receptor beta chains from one sample sequenced in a study of Graves' ophthalmopathy and Graves' hyperthyroidism. RNA transcripts were the template, and TCR beta CDR3 regions were amplified from them. Second-round multiplex PCR came after a first-round RT-PCR that employed HTBI primers. TCRdb itself ran the multiplex PCR reads through MiXCR, one entry per CDR3 protein. The sample contains approximately 540,000 distinct CDR3 sequences, under 45% of which appear only once. Sequencing was carried out using peripheral blood or thyroid tissue (not recorded which). The receptors stem from an adult man with Graves' hyperthyroidism.

The J gene is TRBJ1-2, the V gene TRBV10-3; weak D call: TRBD1 (6 bases). This CDR3 has 12 amino acids. Germline loops: CDR1 ENHRY, CDR2 SYGVKD. V was shortened by 7 bases and J by 4 bases, with 10 bases between the two germline ends. The CDR3 nucleotides are TGTGCCATCAAGTGGGACACCTATGGCTACACCTTC. This translates into CAIKWDTYGYTF.

The table lists this clonotype with many counts. The rearrangement joins TRBV4-1 to TRBJ1-2; no reliable D call. The CDR3 covers 15 residues. Germline values: CDR1 MGHRA, CDR2 YSYEKL. Between the trimmed V and J ends, which lost 2 bases and 8 bases, there was a span of 18 bases. The CDR3 is CASSQRIALLGGYTF. The DNA of the CDR3 is TGCGCCAGCAGCCAACGCATTGCACTGCTTGGAGGCTACACCTTC.

The chain carries TRBV2 and TRBJ2-7, with 8 bases aligning to TRBD1. The end of the DNA aligns better with TRBJ2-1, so the J call may be wrong. CDR3 size: 14 residues. Germline-derived CDR1 and CDR2 are SNHLY and FYNNEI. DNA of the CDR3: TGTGCCAGCAGTGAGAAGACAGGGGATAATGAGCAGTTCTTC. It specifies CASSEKTGDNEQFF.

In this sample, this clonotype turned up many times. This rearrangement joins TRBV19 to TRBJ2-7; the D gene is possibly TRBD2 (5 bases). This CDR3 contains 15 residues. Deletions cut 6 bases from V and 4 bases from J, with 19 bases between. The germline V gene has CDR1 LNHDA and CDR2 SQIVND (reference sequence). DNA of the CDR3: TGTGCCAGTAGCTTGGGGAGCACAGTGGAATACGAGCAGTACTTC. Amino acids: CASSLGSTVEYEQYF.

The rearrangement joins TRBV7-8 to TRBJ1-2; no clear D gene. Trimming took 11 bases from V and 5 from J, leaving 24 bases between them. This CDR3 spans 15 amino acids. The germline V gene encodes CDR1 SGHVS and CDR2 FQNEAQ. The CDR3 DNA reads as TGTGCCTCGAGTCCAGTAGTTACCGGGGTATATGGCTACACCTTC. Translating it yields CASSPVVTGVYGYTF.

The chain has TRBV14 and TRBJ1-1, with TRBD1 matching 9 bases. Trimming at V came to 4 bases and at J to 5 bases, leaving 14 bases not matched to a gene. Per the germline V gene, CDR1 is SGHDN and CDR2 is FVKESK. The CDR3 spans 17 residues. In DNA, the CDR3 is TGTGCCAGCAGCCGCGCCCACCCCGGGACAGGGAGGACTGAAGCTTTCTTT. Amino acid sequence: CASSRAHPGTGRTEAFF. Together with reference TRBV14 and TRBJ1-1, the CDR3 gives the full variable domain: EAGVTQFPSHSVIEKGQTVTLRCDPISGHDNLYWYRRVMGKEIKFLLHFVKESKQDESGMPNNRFLAERTGGTYSTLKVQPAELEDSGVYFCASSRAHPGTGRTEAFFGQGTRLTVV.

This rearrangement joins TRBV20-1 to TRBJ2-2; D not resolved. CDR1 is DFQATT, CDR2 SNEGSKA, per germline (reference sequence). V was clipped by 0 bases and J by 8 bases, with 10 bases between them. The CDR3 is 13 residues long. In nucleotides, the CDR3 is TGCAGTGCTAGAGACTCCAAGATTGGGGAGCTGTTTTTT. This gives the protein CSARDSKIGELFF.

The chain recombines TRBV19 with TRBJ1-1; 8 bases line up with TRBD1. The CDR3 extends over 16 amino acids. CDR1 is LNHDA, CDR2 SQIVND, per germline (reference sequence). Losses at the gene ends were 5 bases for V and 1 base for J; bases not matched to a gene: 9. The CDR3 sequence is CASSLPRTGTNTEAFF. In DNA form, the CDR3 reads TGTGCCAGTAGTCTACCGAGGACAGGGACGAACACTGAAGCTTTCTTT.

This clonotype was picked up many times. V usage is TRBV10-1 and J usage is TRBJ1-2, with unresolved D. This CDR3 contains 13 residues. Deletions cut 3 bases from V and 2 bases from J, with 7 bases between. CDR1 is WNHNN, CDR2 SYGVQD, per germline (reference sequence). For the CDR3, the DNA is TGCGCCAGCAGTGAAGATAGAAACTATGGCTACACCTTC. As protein: CASSEDRNYGYTF.

At least ten counts were recorded for this clonotype. V usage is TRBV5-5 and J usage is TRBJ1-4; the match to TRBD1 covers 7 bases. Trimming at V came to 4 bases and at J to 8 bases, leaving 5 bases not matched to a gene. This CDR3 has 13 amino acids. Germline assignment: CDR1 SGHKS and CDR2 YYEKEE (reference sequence). CDR3 sequence (DNA): TGTGCCAGCAGCCTCGGACAGGACGAAAAACTGTTTTTT. Residues: CASSLGQDEKLFF. The complete variable domain, with remaining parts taken from reference TRBV5-5 and TRBJ1-4, reads DAGVTQSPTHLIKTRGQQVTLRCSPISGHKSVSWYQQVLGQGPQFIFQYYEKEERGRGNFPDRFSARQFPNYSSELNVNALLLGDSALYLCASSLGQDEKLFFGSGTQLSVL.

This clonotype was recorded many times. The chain is built from TRBV2 and TRBJ2-2; 10 nucleotides match TRBD1. There are 16 residues in the CDR3. The J segment lost 4 bases and the V segment lost 7 bases, leaving 9 bases of the junction unmatched. CDR1 is SNHLY, CDR2 FYNNEI, per germline. CDR3: CASTFTDRGITGELFF. The CDR3 DNA reads as TGTGCCAGCACCTTTACGGACAGGGGGATCACCGGGGAGCTGTTTTTT.

There are a few counts of this clonotype. The chain employs TRBV7-2 and TRBJ1-1; the D is unclear. This CDR3 has 13 residues. The V end lost 1 base, the J end lost 8 bases, and 11 bases lay between the germline ends. From germline, CDR1 is SGHTA and CDR2 FQGNSA. The CDR3 DNA reads as TGTGCCAGCAGCTTAGACCCGGACCTGGAAGCTTTCTTT. Translation: CASSLDPDLEAFF.

This clonotype has ten or more counts. This sequence joins TRBV15 and TRBJ1-5; D unclear. There are 15 residues in the CDR3. CDR1 is LNHNV and CDR2 is YYDKDF in the germline V gene (reference sequence). Between the trimmed V and J ends, which lost 0 bases and 7 bases, there was a span of 13 bases. Written as DNA, the CDR3 is TGTGCCACCAGCAGAGATTTGGGGTCGGAACAGCCCCAGCATTTT. It translates to CATSRDLGSEQPQHF.

This clonotype was seen more than once but under ten times. The chain joins TRBV5-1 to TRBJ2-2; 7 bases map to TRBD1. Germline V gene data show CDR1 as SGHRS and CDR2 as YFSETQ. Trimming cost V 2 bases and J 1 base; bases outside gene matches: 5. The CDR3 sequence is 16 residues long. In DNA, the CDR3 is TGCGCCAGCAGCTTCCTTACAGGGGAGAACACCGGGGAGCTGTTTTTT. It yields the protein CASSFLTGENTGELFF.

Notes on this clonotype: This may be a read error: a much more frequent sequence differs by one nucleotide. V is TRBV5-1 and J is TRBJ1-2, with TRBD1 identical over 7 bases. Germline loops: CDR1 SGHRS, CDR2 YFSETQ. This CDR3 contains 14 residues. CDR3 DNA sequence: TGCGCCAGCAGCTCCTTACAGGGGCACTATGGCTACGCCTTC. Translating it yields CASSSLQGHYGYAF.

This clonotype was seen at least ten times. The J gene is TRBJ2-2, the V gene TRBV12-3 or TRBV12-4; TRBD1 or TRBD2 may be the D gene (5 bases each). This CDR3 spans 16 amino acids. V was pared by 6 bases and J by 7 bases, with 21 bases between. This CDR3 reads CASSYRGRERDGELFF. CDR3 bases: TGTGCCAGCAGCTACCGGGGCAGGGAACGGGACGGGGAGCTGTTTTTT.

The CDR3 coding sequence is TGCGCCAGCAGCTTGGAACACCTCACCGGGAACACTGAAGCTTTCTTT. The encoded protein is CASSLEHLTGNTEAFF. The chain joins TRBV5-1 to TRBJ1-1; unclear D gene. Germline CDR1 is SGHRS and CDR2 is YFSETQ. Trimming took off 0 bases at V and 1 base at J, with 13 bases between the two ends. This CDR3 spans 16 amino acids.

Notes on this clonotype: A read error may be the cause here, since a much bigger clone is one base away. The chain is built from TRBV20-1 and TRBJ1-4, with D perhaps matching TRBD1 (6 bases). This CDR3 spans 14 amino acids. Germline assignment: CDR1 DFQATT and CDR2 SNEGSKA (reference sequence). CDR3 in amino acids: CSARTGRGNEKPFF. DNA of the CDR3: TGCAGTGCTAGAACAGGGAGGGGGAATGAAAAACCGTTTTTT.